The rows below give T cell receptor beta chains drawn from one sample of a study of T-cell reconstitution after alpha-beta-depleted transplantation in children. TCRdb used MiXCR to reprocess the PCR reads, holding one entry per CDR3 protein. The sample carries about 340,000 distinct CDR3 sequences, 15% to 20% recorded once. The source material was PBMCs, mostly from graft donor cells, sampled 360 days after TCRalphabeta/CD19-depleted stem cell transplant. All receptors come from a male patient between 2 and 10 years old who had a stem cell transplant for acute lymphoblastic leukemia, so the T cells may come from the graft donor. The CDR3 runs from the conserved cysteine through the conserved F or W.

J	V	CDR3
TRBJ2-1	TRBV4-3	CASSQLTVPDREPYNEQFF
TRBJ2-3	TRBV7-6	CASSLVGRAPTDTQYF
TRBJ2-6	TRBV12-3/TRBV12-4	CASSSQREFYLSGANVLTF
TRBJ2-3	TRBV2	CASLFGISTDTQYF
TRBJ2-5	TRBV6-2/TRBV6-3	CASSYRGGRAVGPEEETQYF
TRBJ2-2	TRBV4-3	CASSHRVRYTGELFF
TRBJ2-7	TRBV20-1	CSASPDLGQGGRYEQYF
TRBJ2-3	TRBV4-2	CASSHSRTGLSVYTDTQYF
TRBJ2-2	TRBV28	CASSFPGQSNTGELFF
TRBJ2-2	TRBV5-1	CASMGPSNGLNTGELFF
TRBJ1-1	TRBV12-3/TRBV12-4	CASSFRARSGNTEAFF
TRBJ2-7	TRBV29-1	CSLGRDPQQYF
TRBJ1-1	TRBV4-3	CASSHEWGSLEAFF
TRBJ2-7	TRBV29-1	CSGTQGGDVDEQYF
TRBJ2-1	TRBV3-1	CATSQAHRQTIYNEQFF
TRBJ2-5	TRBV5-1	CASSPPLKQETQYF
TRBJ2-3	TRBV29-1	CSALDYPSRDTQYF
TRBJ2-7	TRBV6-2/TRBV6-3	CASTTGGLSYEQYF
TRBJ2-3	TRBV18	CASSPRSSTDTQYF
TRBJ2-7	TRBV10-3	CAISETLDRGHSYEQYF
TRBJ2-1	TRBV12-3/TRBV12-4	CASTKDRGLYNEQFF
TRBJ2-1	TRBV2	CASKGLADLNGQFF
TRBJ2-7	TRBV6-5	CASSYGTSGRYSYEQYF
TRBJ2-7	TRBV6-2/TRBV6-3	CASSNRLRKGSYEQYF
TRBJ2-1	TRBV6-5	CASSYSSGFTYNEQFF
TRBJ2-5	TRBV6-5	CASKRLAGGGQETQYF
TRBJ2-7	TRBV12-3/TRBV12-4	CASSFASGRDEQYF
TRBJ2-3	TRBV2	CASSGRGTGSDTQYF
TRBJ2-5	TRBV7-9	CASSLVSGGVQETQYF
TRBJ2-2	TRBV10-3	CAISESTGTATGELFF
TRBJ2-6	TRBV11-1	CASSGTPGQGSGANVLTF
TRBJ2-1	TRBV9	CASSVSFTYNEQFF
TRBJ2-7	TRBV5-1	CASSLIALELHSYEQYF
TRBJ2-2	TRBV3-1	CASSQDISSVTGELFF
TRBJ1-1	TRBV19	CASSIKMNTEAFF
TRBJ2-2	TRBV4-2	CASSQEGQGNTGELFF
TRBJ2-7	TRBV5-1	CASSYQTGREQYF
TRBJ2-1	TRBV24-1	CATSDRTPGQVNEQFF
TRBJ2-1	TRBV18	CASSPLQGAREQFF
TRBJ2-7	TRBV28	CASSLRGLAQQYF
TRBJ2-5	TRBV10-3	CAISKIYVAGHETQYF